These 19 T cell receptor beta chains share one sample of origin, sequenced in a study of cytomegalovirus exposure and HLA in healthy donors. With 60 Vbeta and 13 Jbeta primers, the PCR was carried out. Clones were sequenced by immunoSEQ multiplex PCR, and TCRdb holds only the in-frame ones, with some missing. The table has 85,000 to 130,000 clones, 84% seen once; the top ten hold more than 0.95%. Sequencing used PBMCs. These receptors were taken from a woman between 18 and 30 years old in good health and CMV-seronegative.

This clone occurred once. CDR3 loop: CASSQDGGTGWIPEAFF. DNA of the CDR3: TGCGCCAGCAGCCAAGATGGAGGGACAGGTTGGATACCTGAAGCTTTCTTT. The chain recombines TRBV4-1 with TRBJ1-1; 8 bases align to TRBD1. The CDR3 runs 17 residues. The V segment lost 0 bases and the J segment 6 bases; nucleotides outside the gene matches: 12. CDR1 and CDR2 from the germline V gene are MGHRA and YSYEKL.

V and J are TRBV7-2 and TRBJ1-2; 8 nucleotides match TRBD1. This CDR3 is built from 14 residues. Germline assignment: CDR1 SGHTA and CDR2 FQGNSA. With 4 bases clipped from V and 7 bases from J, the junction kept 8 bases outside the gene matches. Written as DNA, the CDR3 is TGTGCCAGCAGCTCAAACAGGGGGTCGGGTGGCTACACCTTC. Its protein product is CASSSNRGSGGYTF. Together with reference TRBV7-2 and TRBJ1-2, the CDR3 gives the full variable domain: GAGVSQSPSNKVTEKGKDVELRCDPISGHTALYWYRQSLGQGLEFLIYFQGNSAPDKSGLPSDRFSAERTGGSVSTLTIQRTQQEDSAVYLCASSSNRGSGGYTFGSGTRLTVV.

The chain joins TRBV21-1 to TRBJ2-1; the D call TRBD2 from the table was never checked on the DNA. TRBV21-1 constitutes a pseudogene. There are 11 residues in the CDR3. The CDR3 region is CASRRYNEQFF. The CDR3 DNA follows: TGTGCCAGCCGCCGGTACAATGAGCAGTTCTTC.

The DNA of the CDR3 is TGTGCCAGCAGTTACTCTTTAGGCGGGGGGACAGATACGCAGTATTTT. Its protein is CASSYSLGGGTDTQYF. The chain recombines TRBV6-5 with TRBJ2-3, with 8 bases lining up with TRBD2. The germline V gene has CDR1 MNHEY and CDR2 SVGAGI. This CDR3 comprises 16 residues. The J segment lost 3 bases and the V segment lost 0 bases, leaving 5 bases of the junction unmatched.

DNA for the CDR3: TGTGCCAGCAGTGGACTAGCGGGGGCCCTAACCGGGGAGCTGTTTTTT. This sequence encodes CASSGLAGALTGELFF. V gene TRBV2 combines with J gene TRBJ2-2; 12 nucleotides line up with TRBD2. CDR3 size: 16 residues. Germline lookup yields CDR1 SNHLY and CDR2 FYNNEI. Losses at the gene ends were 4 bases for V and 5 bases for J; bases not matched to a gene: 5. The complete variable domain, with remaining parts taken from reference TRBV2 and TRBJ2-2, reads EPEVTQTPSHQVTQMGQEVILRCVPISNHLYFYWYRQILGQKVEFLVSFYNNEISEKSEIFDDQFSVERPDGSNFTLKIRSTKLEDSAMYFCASSGLAGALTGELFFGEGSRLTVL.

This rearrangement joins TRBV7-2 to TRBJ1-2; 8 bases align to TRBD1. Trimming at V came to 5 bases and at J to 4 bases, leaving 12 bases not matched to a gene. The CDR3 has 16 residues. Germline assignment: CDR1 SGHTA and CDR2 FQGNSA. The CDR3 DNA is TGTGCCAGCAGCACCTCGACAGGGGCGGATTCCTATGGCTACACCTTC. Translating it yields CASSTSTGADSYGYTF.

J is TRBJ1-5 and V is TRBV19; TRBD1 matches 7 bases. The germline gives CDR1 LNHDA, CDR2 SQIVND (reference sequence). This CDR3 has 16 amino acids. V dropped 5 bases and J dropped 1; count of bases not matched to a gene: 8. The CDR3 DNA reads as TGTGCCAGTAGTCCTGGGGACAGTCGGAGCAATCAGCCCCAGCATTTT. Amino acids: CASSPGDSRSNQPQHF.

The chain couples TRBV27 to TRBJ2-1, with TRBD2 matching 10 bases. The CDR3 runs to 14 residues. With 6 bases clipped from V and 5 bases from J, the junction kept 4 bases outside the gene matches. The germline V gene encodes CDR1 MNHEY and CDR2 SMNVEV (reference sequence). The CDR3 reads CASRSGGGDNEQFF. The CDR3 DNA reads TGTGCCAGCAGGAGCGGGGGGGGAGACAATGAGCAGTTCTTC.

The V call is TRBV11-2, the J call TRBJ1-5; 8 nucleotides line up with TRBD1. V shed 5 bases and J 4 bases; nucleotides not matched to a gene: 10. This CDR3 is built from 16 residues. Germline V CDR1 and CDR2: SGHAT, FQNNGV. The CDR3 loop reads CASSLKTGEGNQPQHF. In DNA, the CDR3 is TGTGCCAGCAGCCTAAAGACAGGGGAGGGGAATCAGCCCCAGCATTTT. Full variable domain (rest looked up from reference TRBV11-2 and TRBJ1-5): EAGVAQSPRYKIIEKRQSVAFWCNPISGHATLYWYQQILGQGPKLLIQFQNNGVVDDSQLPKDRFSAERLKGVDSTLKIQPAKLEDSAVYLCASSLKTGEGNQPQHFGDGTRLSIL.

This chain links TRBV5-3 with TRBJ1-1; 8 nucleotides line up with TRBD1. TRBV5-3 is marked as an open reading frame, function uncertain. This CDR3 has 17 amino acids. The J segment lost 2 bases and the V segment lost 4 bases, leaving 13 bases of the junction unmatched. The CDR3 reads CARSLPGTGYINTEAFF. CDR3 nucleotide sequence: TGTGCCAGAAGCCTACCGGGGACAGGCTACATCAACACTGAAGCTTTCTTT.

This chain joins TRBV5-4 and TRBJ2-7; D is perhaps TRBD2 (6 bases). Trimming took off 1 base at V and 2 bases at J, with 13 bases between the two ends. From germline, CDR1 is SGHNT and CDR2 YYREEE (reference sequence). There are 15 residues in the CDR3. This CDR3 is CASSLNRDFPYEQYF. For the CDR3, the DNA is TGTGCCAGCAGCTTGAACCGGGACTTCCCCTACGAGCAGTACTTC.

The V gene is TRBV19, the J gene TRBJ1-2, with TRBD1 matching over 8 bases. J lost 4 bases, V lost 7 bases, and 8 bases had no gene match. There are 14 residues in the CDR3. Germline values: CDR1 LNHDA, CDR2 SQIVND (reference sequence). CDR3 loop: CASTPGQVGYGYTF. CDR3 bases: TGTGCCAGTACCCCGGGACAGGTTGGCTATGGCTACACCTTC.

The chain has TRBV4-3 and TRBJ2-7; TRBD2 matches at 9 bases. Germline CDR1 and CDR2: LGHNA and YSLEER. CDR3 length equals 15 residues. Germline trimming cut 0 bases from V and 2 bases from J; bases unmatched to any gene: 2. CDR3 amino acids: CASSQEASGAYEQYF. In DNA, the CDR3 is TGCGCCAGCAGCCAAGAGGCTAGCGGGGCCTACGAGCAGTACTTC.

In this sample, this clone turned up a few times. The chain carries TRBV7-9 and TRBJ2-7; D may be TRBD2 (5 bases). The CDR3 sequence is 14 residues long. V lost 1 base and J lost 6, with 13 bases in between. The V gene's germline CDR1 is SEHNR and CDR2 FQNEAQ (reference sequence). The CDR3 DNA is TGTGCCAGCAGCTTAGTATCCGGGGTGGGCGAGCAGTACTTC. Encoded protein: CASSLVSGVGEQYF. The whole variable domain, remainder taken from reference TRBV7-9 and TRBJ2-7, is DTGVSQNPRHKITKRGQNVTFRCDPISEHNRLYWYRQTLGQGPEFLTYFQNEAQLEKSRLLSDRFSAERPKGSFSTLEIQRTEQGDSAMYLCASSLVSGVGEQYFGPGTRLTVT.

This rearrangement joins TRBV27 to TRBJ1-5, with D possibly TRBD1 on 6 matching bases. CDR3 size: 17 residues. The germline gives CDR1 MNHEY, CDR2 SMNVEV (reference sequence). The V end was cut by 4 bases, the J end by 0 bases, with 16 bases between. CDR3 DNA: TGTGCCAGCAGTTCCATCGGACAGCCGAATAGCAATCAGCCCCAGCATTTT. Residues: CASSSIGQPNSNQPQHF.

The chain employs TRBV5-1 and TRBJ2-4; 7 bases match TRBD1. J gave up 1 base and V 0 bases, and 4 bases lay outside the gene matches. The CDR3 is 16 amino acids. CDR1 and CDR2 (germline): SGHRS, YFSETQ. CDR3 in amino acids: CASSLATTGAKNIQYF. The CDR3 DNA reads as TGCGCCAGCAGCTTGGCAACGACAGGGGCCAAAAACATTCAGTACTTC. Looking up the rest from reference TRBV5-1 and TRBJ2-4 gives the full variable domain: KAGVTQTPRYLIKTRGQQVTLSCSPISGHRSVSWYQQTPGQGLQFLFEYFSETQRNKGNFPGRFSGRQFSNSRSEMNVSTLELGDSALYLCASSLATTGAKNIQYFGAGTRLSVL.

In this sample, this clone turned up once. The V call is TRBV6-6, the J call TRBJ1-5; the D is unclear. Deletions cut 10 bases from V and 0 bases from J, with 7 bases between. The CDR3 extends over 12 amino acids. Germline V CDR1 and CDR2: MNHNY, SVGAGI (reference sequence). CDR3 residues: CAIANSNQPQHF. DNA of the CDR3: TGTGCCATCGCGAATAGCAATCAGCCCCAGCATTTT.

The chain employs TRBV11-1 and TRBJ1-1, with D possibly matching TRBD1 (6 bases). There are 15 residues in the CDR3. Germline V CDR1 and CDR2: SGHAT, FQDESV (reference sequence). The V end was cut by 5 bases, the J end by 2 bases, with 15 bases between. In DNA, the CDR3 is TGTGCCAGCAGCCCCACAGGGTTATCCAACACTGAAGCTTTCTTT. It codes for CASSPTGLSNTEAFF.

The chain joins TRBV27 to TRBJ2-7, with D perhaps matching TRBD1 (5 bases). The CDR3 covers 13 residues. Germline loops: CDR1 MNHEY, CDR2 SMNVEV (reference sequence). Trimming pared 4 bases from V and 0 bases from J, leaving 7 bases between. This chain's CDR3 is CASSWGNSYEQYF. The CDR3 DNA follows: TGTGCCAGCAGTTGGGGCAACTCCTACGAGCAGTACTTC.